This T cell receptor beta chain is drawn from a study of Ad26.COV2.S vaccination and SARS-CoV-2 variants. CDR1 and CDR2 (germline): SQVTM, ANQGSEA. This CDR3 has 11 amino acids. The germline V and J ends were trimmed by 6 bases and 8 bases, with 13 bases remaining between them. The treatment: 19 received Ad26.COV2.S at low or high dose, single or two shots; 5 received placebo; per-sample allocation not given. Day 63 after the first injection of vaccine or placebo was the sampling time. TCRdb's copy holds only in-frame clones and misses some; the assay was immunoSEQ multiplex PCR. This sample carries 350,000 to 450,000 clones, about 80% of them seen once, and the ten largest clones take 7% to 9.5%.

The clonotype was recovered from a person aged 18-60 years who received the Ad26.COV2.S COVID-19 vaccine or a placebo. Specimen: peripheral blood, collected in a trial of Ad26.COV2.S vaccine versus placebo. The chain combines TRBV29-1 with TRBJ1-2; D is undetermined. CDR3 bases: TGCAGCGTGCCCGCAGGTGGGGGCTACACCTTC. It yields the protein CSVPAGGGYTF.